Listed below are T cell receptor beta chains from one sample, sequenced in a study of CD8 T cells in ankylosing spondylitis. MiXCR was run by TCRdb on the 5' RACE reads, yielding one entry per CDR3 protein. The data hold a few hundred thousand distinct CDR3 sequences, with 15% to 20% observed a single time. The specimen was blood, either unsorted or a sorted T cell fraction (not recorded which). These receptors were taken from a male donor with ankylosing spondylitis. Each CDR3 is given with its conserved first and last residue. Fields, in order: clone size, V gene, J gene, D gene, CDR3 DNA, CDR3 protein. The D gene is left open where the match is weak. Clone size, where shown, is once, few, many, or a class for clones that have expanded.

-	TRBV5-1	TRBJ2-7	-	TGCGCCAGCAGCTTGGAAGCAGTAGTCCCCTCAGGCGAGCAGTACTTC	CASSLEAVVPSGEQYF
many	TRBV4-1	TRBJ2-2	TRBD2	TGCGCCAGCAGCTCGGGACTAGCTTTCACCGGGGAGCTGTTTTTT	CASSSGLAFTGELFF
many	TRBV4-2	TRBJ1-2	-	TGTGCCAGCAGCCAAGGTACGACAGTCTATGGCTACACCTTC	CASSQGTTVYGYTF
few	TRBV3-1	TRBJ2-1	TRBD2	TGTGCCAGCAGACTCGGACTAGCGGGATGGAAGGTTGAGCAGTTCTTC	CASRLGLAGWKVEQFF
many	TRBV29-1	TRBJ1-1	-	TGCAGCGCCTCTCGGACGGGCACTGAAGCTTTCTTT	CSASRTGTEAFF
few	TRBV3-1	TRBJ2-1	-	TGTGCCAGCAGCCAAGGAAGCTCCGTCAGCTCCTACAATGAGCAGTTCTTC	CASSQGSSVSSYNEQFF
-	TRBV10-3	TRBJ2-5	-	TGTGCCATCAGCGTAAGCCAAGAGACCCAGTACTTC	CAISVSQETQYF
-	TRBV10-3	TRBJ2-1	-	TGTGCCATCAGTGAGTCGGGACCCGGGACCTACAATGAGCAGTTCTTC	CAISESGPGTYNEQFF
few	TRBV28	TRBJ2-5	TRBD1	TGTGCCAGCAGTGTCGCCTTGACAGGGTCCCAAGAGACCCAGTACTTC	CASSVALTGSQETQYF
few	TRBV7-9	TRBJ2-5	-	TGTGCCAGCAGCAGCCCCGGGTCGGCCCAGTACTTC	CASSSPGSAQYF
few	TRBV11-2	TRBJ2-2	TRBD2	TGTGCCAGCAGCTCCGGACTAGCGGGTTTCACCGGGGAGCTGTTTTTT	CASSSGLAGFTGELFF
few	TRBV20-1	TRBJ2-4	TRBD1	TGCAGTGCCAAAGAAGGGGGCCAAAACATTCAGTACTTC	CSAKEGGQNIQYF
-	TRBV4-1	TRBJ2-7	TRBD2	TGCGCCAGCAGCCGACTAGCGGCGAGCTCCTACGAGCAGTACTTC	CASSRLAASSYEQYF
-	TRBV6-1	TRBJ1-5	-	TGTGCCAGCACCTGGGGGTCATATAGCAATCAGCCCCAGCATTTT	CASTWGSYSNQPQHF
many	TRBV12-3/TRBV12-4	TRBJ1-5	-	TGTGCCAGCAGTTTAGGGCAGTACAATCAGCCCCAGCATTTT	CASSLGQYNQPQHF
few	TRBV11-3	TRBJ2-2	-	TGTGCCAGCAGCTTAAATAACCGAAACACCGGGGAGCTGTTTTTT	CASSLNNRNTGELFF
-	TRBV21-1	TRBJ2-1	-	TGTGCCAGCAGCAAAGGGAGGGGCGCTGGGTCACCCTACAATGAGCAGTTCTTC	CASSKGRGAGSPYNEQFF
-	TRBV11-2	TRBJ1-5	-	TGTGCCAGCAGCGGAACGGACCCAAATCAGCCCCAGCATTTT	CASSGTDPNQPQHF
few	TRBV20-1	TRBJ2-3	-	TGCAGTGCCAAACCGGGACCCTCGGGAGATACGCAGTATTTT	CSAKPGPSGDTQYF
-	TRBV12-3/TRBV12-4	TRBJ1-6	-	TGTGCCAGCAAACGGGCCGATTATAATTCACCCCTCCACTTT	CASKRADYNSPLHF
-	TRBV16	TRBJ2-7	-	TGTGCCAGCAGCCAATATTCTGAATACGAGCAGTACTTC	CASSQYSEYEQYF
-	TRBV20-1	TRBJ2-2	TRBD2	TGCAGTGCTAGGAGTTCCTTGACGGGGGGTCTAACCGGGGAGCTGTTTTTT	CSARSSLTGGLTGELFF
-	TRBV5-1	TRBJ1-6	TRBD1	TGCGCCAGCAGCGGCGGGACAGGGAACTCACCCCTCCACTTT	CASSGGTGNSPLHF
many	TRBV9	TRBJ2-1	-	TGTGCCAGCAGTGTTTCTCTAGAGCCTGGGAATGAGCAGTTCTTC	CASSVSLEPGNEQFF